These T cell receptor beta chains were read from a single sample in a study. TCRdb reprocessed the 5' RACE reads via MiXCR and lists one record per CDR3 protein. The sample holds some 64,000 distinct CDR3 sequences, less than 25% seen once. Sequenced: memory CD4+ T cells sorted from a lymph node. Every receptor here comes from a female donor with breast cancer. CDR3s include the opening cysteine and the closing phenylalanine or tryptophan.

v_call,cdr3_aa
TRBV5-1,CASSLGGSSYNGQFF
TRBV5-1,CASRSTGNTGELFF
TRBV5-1,CASSSPLGQGSGELFF
TRBV5-1,CASSRGPTRDNEQFF
TRBV6-5,CASSLKRGNTEAFF
TRBV7-2,CASSLGHRLPTDTQYF
TRBV6-1,CASRGPLAGDWTGELFF
TRBV5-6,CASSWDRADTQYF
TRBV5-1,CASTIQGGGNTEAFF
TRBV6-1,CASSLTGQAVETQYF
TRBV12-3/TRBV12-4,CASSRQRYGYTF
TRBV7-2,CASSSRTAHEQYF
TRBV5-1,CASSLESPGRISYEQYF
TRBV20-1,CSAAPSSDTQYF
TRBV7-9,CASSLQQGTNEKLFF
TRBV6-5,CASRDGQARTYEQYF
TRBV9,CASSATGNTEAFF
TRBV7-2,CASSLPRDMTQYF
TRBV10-3,CAISEIRSGPNSGNTIYF
TRBV5-4,CASSSGTSGGTGELFF
TRBV6-2/TRBV6-3,CASSYGHSGSYEQYF
TRBV9,CASSAQFGTGELFF
TRBV7-2,CASSLGTGPYGYTF
TRBV12-3/TRBV12-4,CASSFGQGSYEQYF
TRBV6-6,CASKPGSAYEQYF
TRBV6-5,CASSLSGGYGYTF
TRBV27,CASSPLLLPNNSPLHF
TRBV7-2,CASSLLEDTEAFF
TRBV6-6,CASAGKNYGYTF
TRBV5-1,CASSLSQRGGIDTQYF
TRBV4-3,CASSQPQLGYAFF
TRBV7-9,CASSGGRSYEQCF
TRBV4-3,CASGQVRFGSYGYTF
TRBV20-1,CSAREQINQPQHF
TRBV7-3,CASSLEISTGQYF
TRBV4-3,CAISRVVGGETQYF
TRBV3-1,CASSEEGYEQYF
TRBV7-9,CASSRNTGELFF
TRBV20-1,CSASPGLAAILYNEQFF
TRBV20-1,CSAWTSGTSTDTQYF
TRBV4-1,CASSLQGVGAGGQETQYF
TRBV5-5,CASSLAGGGPSISYNEQFF
TRBV28,CASGRGGQETQYF
TRBV12-3/TRBV12-4,CASSLDGAGGNQPQHF
TRBV12-3/TRBV12-4,CASSTTTDSIYGYTF
TRBV5-1,CASSSGRQRAIGYTF
TRBV29-1,CSANTDRENGYTF
TRBV5-1,CASSRQPPNEKLFF
TRBV21-1,CASSKGRGRALEKTQYF
TRBV18,CASSPFVGDQPQHF
TRBV3-1,CASSLTNEETQYF
TRBV12-3/TRBV12-4,CASSLTGSGNTIYF